These 25 T cell receptor beta chains were all obtained from the same sample, sequenced in a study of CD8 T cells in ankylosing spondylitis. A single record per CDR3 protein comes from TCRdb applying MiXCR to the 5' RACE reads. The sample holds 300,000 to 400,000 distinct CDR3 sequences, 11% seen once. The specimen sequenced was blood, either unsorted or a sorted T cell fraction (not recorded which). The source of these receptors is a female donor with ankylosing spondylitis or in good health (not recorded which).

The sample holds many counts of this clonotype. This chain links TRBV20-1 with TRBJ1-2; D not certain. V was clipped by 0 bases and J by 5 bases, with 13 bases between them. The CDR3 is made up of 14 amino acids. Germline V gene data show CDR1 as DFQATT and CDR2 as SNEGSKA (reference sequence). This CDR3 is CSAREANVRYGYTF. CDR3 sequence (DNA): TGCAGTGCTAGAGAGGCAAATGTAAGATATGGCTACACCTTC.

Many counts were recorded for this clonotype. V gene TRBV7-9 combines with J gene TRBJ1-1; D gene unclear. Germline CDR1 reads SEHNR; CDR2 reads FQNEAQ (reference sequence). Trimming shortened V by 5 bases and J by 1 base, and 14 bases separated the two germline ends. The CDR3 contains 15 residues. The CDR3 is CASSLGRVWNTEAFF. DNA for the CDR3: TGTGCCAGCAGCCTAGGCCGGGTCTGGAACACTGAAGCTTTCTTT.

V and J are TRBV24-1 and TRBJ2-1; 9 nucleotides line up with TRBD1. Germline V gene sequence: CDR1 KGHDR, CDR2 SFDVKD. The junction had 10 bases not matched to a gene; V was cut back by 6 bases and J by 8 bases. The CDR3 extends over 15 amino acids. The CDR3 loop reads CATSTLDRGGDEQFF. DNA of the CDR3: TGTGCCACCAGTACCTTGGACAGGGGAGGCGATGAGCAGTTCTTC.

This clonotype was counted a few times. The chain recombines TRBV20-1 with TRBJ2-5, with 10 bases fitting TRBD2. CDR3 length: 15 amino acids. Germline V gene lookup returns CDR1 DFQATT and CDR2 SNEGSKA (reference sequence). V lost 6 bases and J lost 1; bases outside the gene matches: 8. The CDR3 reads CSAPLSGRAQETQYF. The DNA for the CDR3 is TGCAGTGCCCCCCTCAGCGGGAGGGCCCAAGAGACCCAGTACTTC.

There are many counts of this clonotype. This chain uses TRBV5-1 with TRBJ1-1, with 11 bases matching TRBD1. V lost 4 bases to trimming and J lost 6 bases; unmatched junction nucleotides: 5. Germline values: CDR1 SGHRS, CDR2 YFSETQ. This CDR3 is 14 amino acids long. The CDR3 region is CASSTDRGPAEAFF. The DNA for the CDR3 is TGCGCCAGCAGCACGGACAGGGGGCCGGCTGAAGCTTTCTTT.

This clonotype was observed many times. The chain couples TRBV7-9 to TRBJ2-1; no clear D gene. Trimming removed 5 bases from V and 9 bases from J, with 8 bases in between. CDR1 is SEHNR, CDR2 FQNEAQ, per germline (reference sequence). The CDR3 is made up of 11 amino acids. The CDR3: CASSQDSEQFF. Written as DNA, the CDR3 is TGTGCCAGCAGCCAAGATAGTGAGCAGTTCTTC.

This clonotype occurred many times. The V and J genes are TRBV18 and TRBJ1-1; D remains ambiguous. Germline loops: CDR1 KGHSH, CDR2 LQKENI. V gave up 3 bases and J gave up 1 base, with 9 bases separating them. The CDR3 covers 14 residues. The CDR3 sequence is CASSPLITNTEAFF. Here the CDR3 DNA reads TGTGCCAGCTCACCCTTGATAACGAACACTGAAGCTTTCTTT. Filled out from reference TRBV18 and TRBJ1-1, the complete variable domain reads NAGVMQNPRHLVRRRGQEARLRCSPMKGHSHVYWYRQLPEEGLKFMVYLQKENIIDESGMPKERFSAEFPKEGPSILRIQQVVRGDSAAYFCASSPLITNTEAFFGQGTRLTVV.

Ten or more counts support this clonotype. J is TRBJ1-4 and V is TRBV4-2; 7 bases are shared with TRBD1. From germline, CDR1 is LGHNA and CDR2 YNFKEQ. The CDR3 has 16 amino acids. Unmatched junction bases numbered 7, after V lost 1 base and J lost 5 bases. CDR3 in amino acids: CASSQGPGQSNEKLFF. The CDR3 nucleotides read TGTGCCAGCAGCCAAGGCCCGGGACAGTCGAATGAAAAACTGTTTTTT.

In this sample, this clonotype turned up a few times. CDR3 amino acids: CASRYMVGEQYF. In DNA, the CDR3 is TGTGCCAGCAGATACATGGTCGGCGAGCAGTACTTC. The V call is TRBV7-2, the J call TRBJ2-7; D gene uncertain. This CDR3 spans 12 amino acids. CDR1 is SGHTA and CDR2 is FQGNSA in the germline V gene. Trimming stripped 6 bases from V and 6 bases from J, with 12 bases between. Looking up the rest from reference TRBV7-2 and TRBJ2-7 gives the full variable domain: GAGVSQSPSNKVTEKGKDVELRCDPISGHTALYWYRQSLGQGLEFLIYFQGNSAPDKSGLPSDRFSAERTGGSVSTLTIQRTQQEDSAVYLCASRYMVGEQYFGPGTRLTVT.

This clonotype was observed many times. The V and J genes are TRBV21-1 and TRBJ2-5; no check of the table's D call, TRBD1, against the DNA was made. TRBV21-1 is flagged as a pseudogene. The CDR3 loop spans 14 amino acids. The CDR3 spells CASSTPGPQETQYF. Written as DNA, the CDR3 is TGTGCCAGCAGTACCCCGGGACCCCAAGAGACCCAGTACTTC.

The chain is built from TRBV6-5 and TRBJ2-7; TRBD1 matches 12 bases. CDR3 length: 15 amino acids. Germline CDR1 reads MNHEY; CDR2 reads SVGAGI. V lost 4 bases, J lost 5 bases, and 6 bases stayed unmatched. The CDR3 DNA reads as TGTGCCAGCAGTTCGCCGGGACAGGGGGCCCACGAGCAGTACTTC. This encodes CASSSPGQGAHEQYF.

This clonotype was picked up many times. This sequence joins TRBV20-1 and TRBJ2-1, with D possibly TRBD2 on 7 matching bases. V shed 4 bases and J shed 2 bases, with 12 bases lying between them. This CDR3 spans 14 amino acids. Per germline, CDR1 DFQATT and CDR2 SNEGSKA (reference sequence). The CDR3 region is CSAIGEGAYNEQFF. As DNA, the CDR3 is TGCAGTGCTATAGGGGAGGGGGCCTACAATGAGCAGTTCTTC.

This clonotype has a handful of counts. The V gene is TRBV5-1, the J gene TRBJ2-7; a weak D match, TRBD2 (6 bases). The CDR3 consists of 15 residues. V was trimmed by 4 bases and J by 0 bases, leaving 14 bases between them. Per germline, CDR1 SGHRS and CDR2 YFSETQ. The CDR3 protein is CASSHRDSYSYEQYF. In nucleotides, the CDR3 is TGCGCCAGCAGCCACCGGGACTCTTACTCCTACGAGCAGTACTTC. Full variable domain (outside the CDR3, taken from reference TRBV5-1 and TRBJ2-7): KAGVTQTPRYLIKTRGQQVTLSCSPISGHRSVSWYQQTPGQGLQFLFEYFSETQRNKGNFPGRFSGRQFSNSRSEMNVSTLELGDSALYLCASSHRDSYSYEQYFGPGTRLTVT.

This clonotype was picked up many times. V gene TRBV20-1 combines with J gene TRBJ1-2, with no clear D. The V gene lost 3 bases and the J gene lost 7 bases, with 15 bases spanning the gap. Germline CDR1 reads DFQATT; CDR2 reads SNEGSKA (reference sequence). CDR3 size: 13 residues. CDR3 region: CSARQLGGGGYTF. The CDR3 DNA is TGCAGTGCTAGGCAACTTGGCGGCGGTGGCTACACCTTC.

There are many counts of this clonotype. The junction and the germline gene differ at one end; a read error may be behind it. The rearrangement joins TRBV27 to TRBJ1-3; 7 positions agree with TRBD1. The CDR3 contains 12 residues. The germline V gene has CDR1 MNHEY and CDR2 SMNVEV (reference sequence). The DNA of the CDR3 is TGCTTCCAGGGGGACTCTGGAAACACCATATATTTT. It specifies CFQGDSGNTIYF.

This clonotype occurred many times. The V and J genes are TRBV29-1 and TRBJ2-5; D remains unclear. The CDR3 is 12 residues long. CDR1 is SQVTM and CDR2 is ANQGSEA in the germline V gene. V shed 4 bases and J shed 5 bases, with 11 bases lying between them. The CDR3 DNA follows: TGCAGCGTTGGACACCTCAGGGAGACCCAGTACTTC. Its translation is CSVGHLRETQYF.

This clonotype has at least ten counts. V is TRBV20-1 and J is TRBJ1-6, with TRBD1 matching 8 bases. This CDR3 contains 14 residues. The V gene end was trimmed by 1 base and the J gene end by 8 bases; junction bases not matched to a gene: 4. Germline lookup yields CDR1 DFQATT and CDR2 SNEGSKA (reference sequence). The CDR3 nucleotides read TGCAGTGCTAGAGTGGACAGGGCCCATTCACCCCTCCACTTT. It codes for CSARVDRAHSPLHF.

This clonotype was detected ten times or more. This sequence joins TRBV6-1 and TRBJ2-2, with D unresolved. V dropped 7 bases and J dropped 7 bases, with 16 bases sitting between them. CDR1 and CDR2 (germline): MNHNS, SASEGT. This CDR3 contains 14 residues. The DNA for the CDR3 is TGTGCCAGCAAAGGAGCAAAGGTTGTCGGGGAGCTGTTTTTT. This codes for CASKGAKVVGELFF.

The chain has TRBV15 and TRBJ1-5, with D perhaps TRBD1 (6 bases). This CDR3 is built from 15 residues. The germline V gene encodes CDR1 LNHNV and CDR2 YYDKDF (reference sequence). The V and J ends lost 3 bases and 7 bases respectively, with 16 bases between them. In nucleotides, the CDR3 is TGTGCCACCAGCAGGATACAGGGAGGAAGACAGCCCCAGCATTTT. Its protein is CATSRIQGGRQPQHF.

This clonotype was seen many times. The V and J genes are TRBV5-1 and TRBJ1-1, with 8 bases identical to TRBD1. The CDR3 runs to 15 residues. J was trimmed by 1 base and V by 5 bases; bases with no gene match: 7. The germline V gene encodes CDR1 SGHRS and CDR2 YFSETQ. The CDR3 nucleotides are TGCGCCAGCAGTTATCGGACAGGGTCGAACACTGAAGCTTTCTTT. Translating gives CASSYRTGSNTEAFF. The full variable domain, completed using reference TRBV5-1 and TRBJ1-1, is KAGVTQTPRYLIKTRGQQVTLSCSPISGHRSVSWYQQTPGQGLQFLFEYFSETQRNKGNFPGRFSGRQFSNSRSEMNVSTLELGDSALYLCASSYRTGSNTEAFFGQGTRLTVV.

This clonotype appeared many times. CDR3 sequence: CASSLAPGGVANTGELFF. As DNA, the CDR3 is TGCGCCAGCAGCTTGGCTCCTGGTGGAGTCGCGAACACCGGGGAGCTGTTTTTT. This chain connects TRBV5-1 to TRBJ2-2; unclear D gene. The CDR3 is 18 amino acids. The germline V gene encodes CDR1 SGHRS and CDR2 YFSETQ. Trimming took 0 bases from V and 0 from J, leaving 15 bases between them.

The V call is TRBV27, the J call TRBJ1-6; tentative D call: TRBD1 (6 bases). Between the trimmed V and J ends, which lost 7 bases and 10 bases, there was a span of 23 bases. CDR3 length: 16 amino acids. Per germline, CDR1 MNHEY and CDR2 SMNVEV (reference sequence). CDR3 DNA: TGTGCCAGCACTCACCTCGGGGCGGGGGGCCAATCACCCCTCCACTTT. Translation: CASTHLGAGGQSPLHF.

Ten or more counts support this clonotype. The chain links TRBV15 to TRBJ1-5, with D possibly being TRBD1 (6 bases). The CDR3 covers 14 residues. In germline, CDR1 is LNHNV, CDR2 YYDKDF (reference sequence). The V end was cut by 4 bases, the J end by 7 bases, with 14 bases between. The CDR3: CATSTPGHSQPQHF. CDR3 coding DNA: TGTGCCACCAGCACCCCGGGACATTCCCAGCCCCAGCATTTT.

This chain uses TRBV5-6 with TRBJ2-1; D possibly corresponds to TRBD2 (6 bases). Trimming removed 4 bases at V and 1 base at J, with 18 bases between. CDR1 is SGHDT, CDR2 YYEEEE, per germline. CDR3 length equals 17 residues. CDR3 residues: CASSPPDYGSSYNEQFF. CDR3 nucleotides: TGTGCCAGCAGCCCCCCGGACTATGGGTCTTCCTACAATGAGCAGTTCTTC. Filled out from reference TRBV5-6 and TRBJ2-1, the complete variable domain reads DAGVTQSPTHLIKTRGQQVTLRCSPKSGHDTVSWYQQALGQGPQFIFQYYEEEERQRGNFPDRFSGHQFPNYSSELNVNALLLGDSALYLCASSPPDYGSSYNEQFFGPGTRLTVL.

This clonotype was seen ten or more times. This chain links TRBV27 with TRBJ2-6, with D uncertain. Germline CDR1 and CDR2: MNHEY and SMNVEV (reference sequence). Deletions cut 2 bases from V and 4 bases from J, with 12 bases between. The length of the CDR3 is 16 residues. This chain's CDR3 is CASSLGTSSGANVLTF. CDR3 in DNA: TGTGCCAGCAGTTTAGGAACAAGCTCAGGGGCCAACGTCCTGACTTTC.